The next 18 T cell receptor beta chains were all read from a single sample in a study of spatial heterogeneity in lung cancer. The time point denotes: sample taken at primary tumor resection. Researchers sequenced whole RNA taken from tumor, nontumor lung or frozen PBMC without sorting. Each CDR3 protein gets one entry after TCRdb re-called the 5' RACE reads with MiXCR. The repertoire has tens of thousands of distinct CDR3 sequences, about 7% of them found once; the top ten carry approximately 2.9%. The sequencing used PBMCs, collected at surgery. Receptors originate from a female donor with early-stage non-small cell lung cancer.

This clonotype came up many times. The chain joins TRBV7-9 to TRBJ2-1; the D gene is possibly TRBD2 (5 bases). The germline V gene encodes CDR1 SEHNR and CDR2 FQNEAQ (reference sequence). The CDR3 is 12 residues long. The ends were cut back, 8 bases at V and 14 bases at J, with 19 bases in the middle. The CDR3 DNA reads TGTGCCAGCGGAGGCAGGACCCCGGAGGAGTTCTTC. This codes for CASGGRTPEEFF. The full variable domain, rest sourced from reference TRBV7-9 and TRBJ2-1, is DTGVSQNPRHKITKRGQNVTFRCDPISEHNRLYWYRQTLGQGPEFLTYFQNEAQLEKSRLLSDRFSAERPKGSFSTLEIQRTEQGDSAMYLCASGGRTPEEFFGPGTRLTVL.

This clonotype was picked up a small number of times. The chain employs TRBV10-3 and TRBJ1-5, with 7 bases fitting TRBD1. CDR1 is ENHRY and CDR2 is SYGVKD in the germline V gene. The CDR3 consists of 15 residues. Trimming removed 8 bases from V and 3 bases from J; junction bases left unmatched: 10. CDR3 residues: CAIQEDRSLNQPQHF. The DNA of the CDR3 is TGTGCCATCCAGGAGGACAGGTCCCTCAATCAGCCCCAGCATTTT.

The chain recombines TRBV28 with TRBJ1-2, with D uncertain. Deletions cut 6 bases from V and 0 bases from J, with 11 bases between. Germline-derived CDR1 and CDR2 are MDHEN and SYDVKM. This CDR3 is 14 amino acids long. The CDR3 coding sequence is TGTGCCAGCAGCCCACCTTTCACTAACTATGGCTACACCTTC. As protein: CASSPPFTNYGYTF.

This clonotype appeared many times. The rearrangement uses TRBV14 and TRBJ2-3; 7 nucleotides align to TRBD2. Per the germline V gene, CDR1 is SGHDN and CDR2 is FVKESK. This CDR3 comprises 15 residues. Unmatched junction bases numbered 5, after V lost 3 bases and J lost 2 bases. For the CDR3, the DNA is TGTGCCAGCAGCCAGGGGGGGTCCGTCACAGATACGCAGTATTTT. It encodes CASSQGGSVTDTQYF.

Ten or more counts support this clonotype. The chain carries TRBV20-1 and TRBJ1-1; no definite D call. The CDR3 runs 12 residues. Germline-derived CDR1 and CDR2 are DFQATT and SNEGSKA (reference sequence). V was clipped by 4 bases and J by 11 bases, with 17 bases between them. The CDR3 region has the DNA TGCAGTGCTACTGGCGGGGTATTTGGGGCTTTCTTT. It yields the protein CSATGGVFGAFF.

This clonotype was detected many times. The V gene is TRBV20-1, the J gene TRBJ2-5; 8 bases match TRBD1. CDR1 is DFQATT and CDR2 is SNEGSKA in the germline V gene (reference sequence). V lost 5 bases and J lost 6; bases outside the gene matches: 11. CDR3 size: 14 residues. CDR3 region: CSAGGAGGRKTQYF. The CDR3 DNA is TGCAGTGCTGGAGGGGCAGGGGGCAGGAAGACCCAGTACTTC.

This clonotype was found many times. CDR3 in DNA: TGCAGTGCTAGAGATGGGGGCCGGGGAGTTGGGGACGAGCAGTACTTC. Amino acids: CSARDGGRGVGDEQYF. This chain links TRBV20-1 with TRBJ2-7; weak D call: TRBD1 (6 bases). Germline V lookup: CDR1 DFQATT, CDR2 SNEGSKA (reference sequence). Trimming removed 0 bases from V and 5 bases from J, with 20 bases in between. There are 16 residues in the CDR3.

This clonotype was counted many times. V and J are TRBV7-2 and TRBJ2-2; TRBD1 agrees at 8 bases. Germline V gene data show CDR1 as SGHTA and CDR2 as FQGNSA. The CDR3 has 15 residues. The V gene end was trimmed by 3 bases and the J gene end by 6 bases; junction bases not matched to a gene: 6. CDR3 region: CASSFAGGLAGELFF. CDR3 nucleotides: TGTGCCAGCAGCTTCGCAGGGGGCTTGGCCGGGGAGCTGTTTTTT.

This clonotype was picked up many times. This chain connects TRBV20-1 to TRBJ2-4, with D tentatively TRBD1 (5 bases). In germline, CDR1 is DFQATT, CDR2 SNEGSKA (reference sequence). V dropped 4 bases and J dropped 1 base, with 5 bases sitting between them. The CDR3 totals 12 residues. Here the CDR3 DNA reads TGCAGTGCTAACAGGGCCAAAAACATTCAGTACTTC. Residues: CSANRAKNIQYF.

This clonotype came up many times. CDR3 in DNA: TGTGCCAGCAGCCGCGGGGGAAGCACAGATACGCAGTATTTT. Translation gives CASSRGGSTDTQYF. This chain uses TRBV3-1 with TRBJ2-3; 7 bases are a match to TRBD2. The CDR3 is 14 residues long. With V trimmed by 4 bases and J by 0 bases, 1 base remained unmatched. Germline CDR1 reads LGHDT; CDR2 reads YNNKEL (reference sequence).

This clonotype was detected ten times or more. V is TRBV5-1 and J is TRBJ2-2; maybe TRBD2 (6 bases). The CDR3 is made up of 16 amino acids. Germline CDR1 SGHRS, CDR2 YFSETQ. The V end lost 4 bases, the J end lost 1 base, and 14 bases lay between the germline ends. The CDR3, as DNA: TGCGCCAGCAGCCCGCCCCGGGACTGGAACACCGGGGAGCTGTTTTTT. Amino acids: CASSPPRDWNTGELFF.

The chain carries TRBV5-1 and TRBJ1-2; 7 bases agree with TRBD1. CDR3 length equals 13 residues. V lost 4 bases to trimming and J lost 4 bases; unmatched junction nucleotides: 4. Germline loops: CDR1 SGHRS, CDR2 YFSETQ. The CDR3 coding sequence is TGCGCCAGCAGCCGGGACAGTCTCTATGGCTACACCTTC. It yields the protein CASSRDSLYGYTF. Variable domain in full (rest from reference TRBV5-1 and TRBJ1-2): KAGVTQTPRYLIKTRGQQVTLSCSPISGHRSVSWYQQTPGQGLQFLFEYFSETQRNKGNFPGRFSGRQFSNSRSEMNVSTLELGDSALYLCASSRDSLYGYTFGSGTRLTVV.

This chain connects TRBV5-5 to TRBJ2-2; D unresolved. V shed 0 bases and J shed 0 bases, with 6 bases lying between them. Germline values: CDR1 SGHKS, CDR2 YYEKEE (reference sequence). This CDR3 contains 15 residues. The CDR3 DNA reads TGTGCCAGCAGCTTGGTCCAGACGAACACCGGGGAGCTGTTTTTT. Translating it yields CASSLVQTNTGELFF.

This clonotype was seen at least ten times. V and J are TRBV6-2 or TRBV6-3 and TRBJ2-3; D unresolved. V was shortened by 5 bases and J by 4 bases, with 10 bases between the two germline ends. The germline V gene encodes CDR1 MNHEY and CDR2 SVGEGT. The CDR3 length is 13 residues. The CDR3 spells CASSTPLSDTQYF. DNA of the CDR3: TGTGCCAGCAGTACCCCCTTGTCAGATACGCAGTATTTT.

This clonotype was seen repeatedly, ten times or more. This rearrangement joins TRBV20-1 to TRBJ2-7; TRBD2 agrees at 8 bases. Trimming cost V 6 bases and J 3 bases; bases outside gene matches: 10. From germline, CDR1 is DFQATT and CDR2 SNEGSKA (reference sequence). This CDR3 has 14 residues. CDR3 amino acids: CSASPSGGNYEQYF. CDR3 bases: TGCAGTGCCAGTCCCAGCGGGGGAAACTACGAGCAGTACTTC.

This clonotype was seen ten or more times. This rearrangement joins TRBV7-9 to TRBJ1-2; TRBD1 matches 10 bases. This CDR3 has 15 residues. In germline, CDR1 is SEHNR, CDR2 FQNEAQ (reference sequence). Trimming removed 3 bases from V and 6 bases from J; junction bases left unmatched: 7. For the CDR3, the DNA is TGTGCCAGCAGCTTCGGACAGGGGGGCTTCGATGGCTACACCTTC. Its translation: CASSFGQGGFDGYTF.

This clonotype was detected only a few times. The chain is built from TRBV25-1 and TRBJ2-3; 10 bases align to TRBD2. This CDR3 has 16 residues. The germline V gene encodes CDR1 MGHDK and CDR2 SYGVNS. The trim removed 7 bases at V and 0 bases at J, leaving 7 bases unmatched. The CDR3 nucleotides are TGTGCCAGCAACCCTCTAGCGGGAGAAAGCACAGATACGCAGTATTTT. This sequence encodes CASNPLAGESTDTQYF.

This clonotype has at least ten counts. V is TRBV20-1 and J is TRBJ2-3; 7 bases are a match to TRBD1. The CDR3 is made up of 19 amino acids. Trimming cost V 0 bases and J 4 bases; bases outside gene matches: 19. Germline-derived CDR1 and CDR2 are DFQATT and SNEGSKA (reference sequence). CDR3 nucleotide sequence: TGCAGTGCTAGAGATCCTACACCGCCCCGGACAGGCTTCCCAGATACGCAGTATTTT. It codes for CSARDPTPPRTGFPDTQYF.